What follows are 26 T cell receptor beta chains derived from one specimen sequenced in a study listed by TCRdb under 2016. Library creation used RT-PCR. This sample was sequenced with an Illumina MiSeq. TCRdb reran the public reads through fastp at Q25 and MiXCR, keeping productive beta chains. Entries that share a CDR3 protein sequence are merged under the most common genes and DNA. For this sample the table gives 650,000 to 800,000 distinct CDR3 sequences, of which 14% were detected only once. The ten largest clones capture roughly 3.9% of the sample. The sequenced sample was memory CD4+ T cells from blood. The source is a female donor in good health, serving as a healthy control.

This clonotype was seen repeatedly, ten times or more. This chain joins TRBV10-3 and TRBJ2-7; 10 bases fit TRBD2. The ends lost 2 bases at V and 9 bases at J; junction bases unmatched: 7. Germline CDR1 is ENHRY and CDR2 is SYGVKD. This CDR3 comprises 14 residues. CDR3 coding DNA: TGTGCCATCAGTGAGGGACTAGCGGCTACTGTGCAGTACTTC. Translation gives CAISEGLAATVQYF.

This clonotype has more than one count but fewer than ten. The rearrangement joins TRBV5-1 to TRBJ1-3; D gene uncertain. The CDR3 runs 16 residues. Germline CDR1 SGHRS, CDR2 YFSETQ. Trimming stripped 4 bases from V and 0 bases from J, with 14 bases between. The CDR3 nucleotides read TGCGCCAGCAGCGCCCTTTCGGCGGGCTCTGGAAACACCATATATTTT. Translating it yields CASSALSAGSGNTIYF.

There are a few counts of this clonotype. The genes are TRBV6-1 and TRBJ1-6; D unclear. This CDR3 is 12 amino acids long. V was trimmed by 0 bases and J by 10 bases, leaving 4 bases between them. Looked up from germline, CDR1 is MNHNS and CDR2 is SASEGT. This chain's CDR3 is CASSEARSPLHF. The CDR3 region has the DNA TGTGCCAGCAGTGAAGCGCGGTCACCCCTCCACTTT.

The V gene is TRBV6-5, the J gene TRBJ2-3, with 11 bases aligning to TRBD1. Trimming removed 5 bases from V and 0 bases from J; junction bases left unmatched: 1. The CDR3 totals 15 residues. The germline gives CDR1 MNHEY, CDR2 SVGAGI. The CDR3 DNA follows: TGTGCCAGCAGTAGGGACAGGGGGAGCACAGATACGCAGTATTTT. Protein sequence: CASSRDRGSTDTQYF.

This chain joins TRBV7-6 and TRBJ2-1, with 11 bases lining up with TRBD2. V dropped 2 bases and J dropped 6; count of bases not matched to a gene: 6. CDR1 and CDR2 from the germline V gene are SGHVS and FNYEAQ. The length of the CDR3 is 16 residues. The CDR3 DNA follows: TGTGCCAGCAGCTTACAGACTAGCGGGATCTCCAATGAGCAGTTCTTC. The encoded protein is CASSLQTSGISNEQFF.

This clonotype was seen many times. The CDR3 loop reads CASSSESGAGNTIYF. CDR3 in DNA: TGCGCCAGCAGCAGCGAGTCGGGCGCTGGAAACACCATATATTTT. The chain joins TRBV5-1 to TRBJ1-3; D not resolved. This CDR3 contains 15 residues. V lost 4 bases and J lost 2, with 13 bases in between. Germline V gene lookup returns CDR1 SGHRS and CDR2 YFSETQ.

This clonotype was counted ten times or more. V is TRBV20-1 and J is TRBJ1-5; D is possibly TRBD1 (5 bases). CDR3 length: 16 residues. Looked up from germline, CDR1 is DFQATT and CDR2 is SNEGSKA (reference sequence). V lost 3 bases and J 0 bases, leaving 15 bases between the germline ends. CDR3 amino acids: CSASRAQDYSNQPQHF. The CDR3 DNA follows: TGCAGTGCTAGTAGAGCACAGGATTATAGCAATCAGCCCCAGCATTTT.

This clonotype was counted ten times or more. V usage is TRBV6-8 and J usage is TRBJ2-3; no firm D call. Germline loops: CDR1 MNHGY, CDR2 SAAAGT. The CDR3 is 14 amino acids. V lost 4 bases and J 7 bases, leaving 15 bases between the germline ends. CDR3 sequence: CASSWRRIKHTQYF. The DNA of the CDR3 is TGTGCCAGCAGTTGGCGAAGGATAAAACATACGCAGTATTTT.

The genes are TRBV20-1 and TRBJ1-3; D is unresolved. Germline CDR1 and CDR2: DFQATT and SNEGSKA (reference sequence). Trimming took 3 bases from V and 0 from J, leaving 15 bases between them. The CDR3 totals 16 residues. CDR3 sequence (DNA): TGCAGTGCTAGGTTAGGTGCCCCCTTCTCTGGAAACACCATATATTTT. Encoded protein: CSARLGAPFSGNTIYF.

There are many counts of this clonotype. A junction end diverges from the germline sequence, so it may reflect a read error. The CDR3 DNA reads TGTGCCACCAGTCCCCGTCGAGGATCAGGGGCTGATATTCAGTACTTC. Translation gives CATSPRRGSGADIQYF. The rearrangement links TRBV10-3 to TRBJ2-4; D is perhaps TRBD1 (6 bases). The germline V gene has CDR1 ENHRY and CDR2 SYGVKD. The CDR3 is made up of 16 amino acids.

This clonotype occurred a few times. The V call is TRBV6-4, the J call TRBJ2-1, with 9 bases identical to TRBD1. V was pared by 3 bases and J by 9 bases, with 3 bases of the junction left unmatched. CDR1 and CDR2 (germline): MRHNA, SNTAGT. CDR3 length: 13 amino acids. The DNA of the CDR3 is TGTGCCAGCAGTGATAGACAGGGGGGTGAGCAGTTCTTC. The encoded protein is CASSDRQGGEQFF.

V and J are TRBV7-9 and TRBJ1-1; D remains ambiguous. V lost 3 bases to trimming and J lost 1 base, with 12 bases between them. Germline loops: CDR1 SEHNR, CDR2 FQNEAQ (reference sequence). The CDR3 has 15 amino acids. The CDR3 here is CASSFGSVRNTEAFF. As DNA, the CDR3 is TGTGCCAGCAGCTTCGGCTCGGTTAGGAACACTGAAGCTTTCTTT.

This clonotype was found many times. This chain joins TRBV5-6 and TRBJ1-1; D is possibly TRBD1 (6 bases). This CDR3 is 13 amino acids long. Per the germline V gene, CDR1 is SGHDT and CDR2 is YYEEEE. The V end lost 3 bases, the J end lost 4 bases, and 10 bases lay between the germline ends. CDR3 sequence: CASSYGTSTEAFF. The CDR3 DNA sequence: TGTGCCAGCAGCTACGGGACATCCACTGAAGCTTTCTTT.

This clonotype was recorded many times. The CDR3 sequence is CSAPPRTANNYGYTF. CDR3 coding DNA: TGCAGTGCCCCGCCTCGGACAGCAAACAACTATGGCTACACCTTC. The chain combines TRBV20-1 with TRBJ1-2; D perhaps matches TRBD1 (6 bases). V lost 6 bases, J lost 2 bases, and 19 bases lay in between. The CDR3 spans 15 residues. Per germline, CDR1 DFQATT and CDR2 SNEGSKA (reference sequence).

This rearrangement joins TRBV11-2 to TRBJ2-3; 7 positions match TRBD1. Germline-derived CDR1 and CDR2 are SGHAT and FQNNGV. The ends lost 4 bases at V and 1 base at J; junction bases unmatched: 5. The CDR3 is made up of 15 amino acids. The CDR3 is CASSSQGPRTDTQYF. The CDR3 DNA is TGTGCCAGCAGCTCACAGGGGCCACGCACAGATACGCAGTATTTT.

This clonotype showed up just a few times. The V call is TRBV20-1, the J call TRBJ1-1; possibly TRBD1 for D (5 bases). Looked up from germline, CDR1 is DFQATT and CDR2 is SNEGSKA (reference sequence). The CDR3 spans 17 residues. Trimming stripped 0 bases from V and 7 bases from J, with 24 bases between. CDR3 in DNA: TGCAGTGCTAGAGATGGGAGCAGGGAGGCTTATCGGGTTGAAGCTTTCTTT. Its translation is CSARDGSREAYRVEAFF.

The V and J genes are TRBV5-6 and TRBJ1-2; tentatively, D is TRBD1 (5 bases). Germline CDR1 is SGHDT and CDR2 is YYEEEE. The CDR3 runs to 14 residues. With 0 bases removed from V and 7 bases from J, the gap between germline ends came to 13 bases. The CDR3 DNA reads as TGTGCCAGCAGCTTGGCCTCAGCCGGGGGTGGCTACACCTTC. This sequence encodes CASSLASAGGGYTF.

The rearrangement uses TRBV15 and TRBJ2-5, with D unresolved. The germline V and J ends were trimmed by 2 bases and 2 bases, with 9 bases remaining between them. Germline assignment: CDR1 LNHNV and CDR2 YYDKDF (reference sequence). The CDR3 has 14 residues. The CDR3 DNA follows: TGTGCCACCAGCAGATACCCCTTTCAAGAGACCCAGTACTTC. Encoded protein: CATSRYPFQETQYF.

This clonotype has more than one count but fewer than ten. The genes are TRBV7-9 and TRBJ2-3; D unresolved. The CDR3 extends over 14 amino acids. Germline V gene data show CDR1 as SEHNR and CDR2 as FQNEAQ (reference sequence). Trimming shortened V by 3 bases and J by 0 bases, and 7 bases separated the two germline ends. Here the CDR3 DNA reads TGTGCCAGCAGCTTTCAACTCAGCACAGATACGCAGTATTTT. Its protein is CASSFQLSTDTQYF.

This clonotype was observed a few times. The rearrangement uses TRBV5-1 and TRBJ2-3, with TRBD2 matching 11 bases. The trim removed 4 bases at V and 3 bases at J, leaving 10 bases unmatched. The CDR3 runs 17 residues. Germline V gene data show CDR1 as SGHRS and CDR2 as YFSETQ. CDR3 sequence reads: CASSPGTSGGRTDTQYF. DNA for the CDR3: TGCGCCAGCAGCCCCGGGACTAGCGGAGGGAGGACAGATACGCAGTATTTT.

This clonotype has ten or more counts. CDR3 in DNA: TGCAGTGCTCCGACAGGGAACGAGGGCAATCAGCCCCAGCATTTT. Translating gives CSAPTGNEGNQPQHF. The V gene is TRBV20-1, the J gene TRBJ1-5; 7 nucleotides line up with TRBD1. The CDR3 is 15 residues long. V shed 5 bases, J shed 2 bases, and the junction held 9 bases outside the gene matches. Germline loops: CDR1 DFQATT, CDR2 SNEGSKA (reference sequence).

The V and J genes are TRBV2 and TRBJ2-7; a weak D match, TRBD1 (6 bases). From germline, CDR1 is SNHLY and CDR2 FYNNEI. The CDR3 has 13 residues. Trimming took off 3 bases at V and 2 bases at J, with 8 bases between the two ends. CDR3 protein: CASSEGAPYEQYF. In DNA, the CDR3 is TGTGCCAGCAGTGAGGGGGCCCCCTACGAGCAGTACTTC.

V usage is TRBV20-1 and J usage is TRBJ1-1; unclear D gene. The CDR3 is 14 amino acids. Germline lookup yields CDR1 DFQATT and CDR2 SNEGSKA (reference sequence). The V and J ends lost 0 bases and 1 base respectively, with 9 bases between them. CDR3 protein: CSAREGGPNTEAFF. The CDR3 nucleotides read TGCAGTGCTAGAGAGGGCGGTCCGAACACTGAAGCTTTCTTT.

V gene TRBV11-2 combines with J gene TRBJ1-4; D unresolved. Germline CDR1 reads SGHAT; CDR2 reads FQNNGV. The CDR3 length is 13 residues. V was shortened by 1 base and J by 6 bases, with 6 bases between the two germline ends. The CDR3 region has the DNA TGTGCCAGCAGCTTAGGGTCTTATGAAAAACTGTTTTTT. Translation: CASSLGSYEKLFF.

This clonotype was seen a few times. The rearrangement joins TRBV20-1 to TRBJ1-2, with D perhaps matching TRBD1 (5 bases). The CDR3 is made up of 11 amino acids. CDR1 DFQATT and CDR2 SNEGSKA come from the germline V gene (reference sequence). V lost 5 bases and J 4 bases, leaving 8 bases between the germline ends. The CDR3 loop is CSAPTGYGYTF. DNA for the CDR3: TGCAGTGCTCCCACAGGCTATGGCTACACCTTC.

This clonotype was picked up many times. V gene TRBV5-1 combines with J gene TRBJ2-5, with TRBD2 matching over 7 bases. The CDR3 runs 15 residues. Trimming at V came to 0 bases and at J to 4 bases, leaving 6 bases not matched to a gene. Germline-derived CDR1 and CDR2 are SGHRS and YFSETQ. The CDR3 region is CASSLEGRARETQYF. The CDR3 DNA follows: TGCGCCAGCAGCTTGGAGGGGAGGGCCCGAGAGACCCAGTACTTC.